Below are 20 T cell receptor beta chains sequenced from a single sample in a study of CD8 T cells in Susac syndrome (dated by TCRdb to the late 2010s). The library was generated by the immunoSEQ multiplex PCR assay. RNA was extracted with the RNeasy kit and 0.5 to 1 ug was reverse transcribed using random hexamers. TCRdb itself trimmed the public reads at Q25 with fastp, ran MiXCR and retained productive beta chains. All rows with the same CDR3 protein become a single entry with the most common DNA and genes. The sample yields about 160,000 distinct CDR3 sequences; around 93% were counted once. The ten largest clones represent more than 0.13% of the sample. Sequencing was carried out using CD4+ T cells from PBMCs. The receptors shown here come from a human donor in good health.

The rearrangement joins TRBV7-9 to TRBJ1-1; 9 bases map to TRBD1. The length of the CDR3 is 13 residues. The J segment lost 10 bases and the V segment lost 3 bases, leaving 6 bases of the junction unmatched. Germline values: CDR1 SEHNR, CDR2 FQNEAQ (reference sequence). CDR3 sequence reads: CASSLGQGRGAFF. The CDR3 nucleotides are TGTGCCAGCAGCTTGGGACAGGGAAGAGGAGCTTTCTTT.

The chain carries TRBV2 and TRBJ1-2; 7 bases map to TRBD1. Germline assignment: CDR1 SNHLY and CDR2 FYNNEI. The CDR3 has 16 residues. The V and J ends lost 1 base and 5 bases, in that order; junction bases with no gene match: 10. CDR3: CASSEEQGTVGYGYTF. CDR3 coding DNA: TGTGCCAGCAGTGAAGAGCAGGGGACAGTGGGTTATGGCTACACCTTC. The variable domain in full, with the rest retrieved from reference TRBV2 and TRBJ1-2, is EPEVTQTPSHQVTQMGQEVILRCVPISNHLYFYWYRQILGQKVEFLVSFYNNEISEKSEIFDDQFSVERPDGSNFTLKIRSTKLEDSAMYFCASSEEQGTVGYGYTFGSGTRLTVV.

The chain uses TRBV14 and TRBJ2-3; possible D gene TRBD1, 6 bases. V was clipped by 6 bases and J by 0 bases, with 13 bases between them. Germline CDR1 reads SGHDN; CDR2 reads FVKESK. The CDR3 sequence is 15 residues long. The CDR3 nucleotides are TGTGCCAGCAGTCGACAGGATACTAGCACAGATACGCAGTATTTT. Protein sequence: CASSRQDTSTDTQYF.

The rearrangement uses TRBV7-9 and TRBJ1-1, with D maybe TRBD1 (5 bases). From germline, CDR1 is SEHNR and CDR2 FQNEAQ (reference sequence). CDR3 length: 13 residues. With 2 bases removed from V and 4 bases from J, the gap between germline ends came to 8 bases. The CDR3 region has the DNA TGTGCCAGCAGCTTACGGCAGGGCACTGAAGCTTTCTTT. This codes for CASSLRQGTEAFF.

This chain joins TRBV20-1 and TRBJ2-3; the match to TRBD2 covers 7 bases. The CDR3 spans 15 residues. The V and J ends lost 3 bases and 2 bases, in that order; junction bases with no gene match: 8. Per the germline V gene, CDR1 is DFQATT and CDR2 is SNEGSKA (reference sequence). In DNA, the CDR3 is TGCAGTGCTAGGGTACTGGGGGGGTCCACAGATACGCAGTATTTT. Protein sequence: CSARVLGGSTDTQYF.

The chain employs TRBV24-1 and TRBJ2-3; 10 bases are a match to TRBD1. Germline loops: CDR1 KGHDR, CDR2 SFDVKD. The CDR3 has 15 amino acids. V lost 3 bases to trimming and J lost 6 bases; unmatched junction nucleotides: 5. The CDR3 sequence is CATSDPTGGGDTQYF. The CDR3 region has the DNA TGTGCCACCAGTGATCCGACAGGGGGCGGTGATACGCAGTATTTT.

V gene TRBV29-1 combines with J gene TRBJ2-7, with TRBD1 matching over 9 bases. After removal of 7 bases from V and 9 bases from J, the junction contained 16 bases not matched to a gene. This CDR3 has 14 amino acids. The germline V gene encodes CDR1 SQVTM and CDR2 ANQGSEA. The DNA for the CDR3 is TGCAGCGCCACGGGACAGGGATCCTCGCGTGTGCAGTACTTC. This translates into CSATGQGSSRVQYF.

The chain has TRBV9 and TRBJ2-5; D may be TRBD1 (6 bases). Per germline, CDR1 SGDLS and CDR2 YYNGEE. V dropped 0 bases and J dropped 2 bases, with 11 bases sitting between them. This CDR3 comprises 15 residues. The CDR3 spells CASSVVGTQQETQYF. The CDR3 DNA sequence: TGTGCCAGCAGCGTAGTGGGGACACAACAAGAGACCCAGTACTTC.

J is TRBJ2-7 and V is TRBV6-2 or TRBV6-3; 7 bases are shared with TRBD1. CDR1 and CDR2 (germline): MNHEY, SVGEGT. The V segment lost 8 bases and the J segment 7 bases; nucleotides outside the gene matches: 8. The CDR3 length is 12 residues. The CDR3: CASRTGVGEQYF. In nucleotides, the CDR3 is TGTGCCAGCCGGACAGGAGTCGGGGAGCAGTACTTC.

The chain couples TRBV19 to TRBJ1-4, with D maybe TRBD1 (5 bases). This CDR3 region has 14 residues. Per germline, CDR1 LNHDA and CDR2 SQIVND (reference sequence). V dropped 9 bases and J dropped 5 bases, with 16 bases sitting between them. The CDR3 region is CASQGRIINEKLFF. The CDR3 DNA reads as TGTGCCAGCCAGGGACGGATTATAAATGAAAAACTGTTTTTT.

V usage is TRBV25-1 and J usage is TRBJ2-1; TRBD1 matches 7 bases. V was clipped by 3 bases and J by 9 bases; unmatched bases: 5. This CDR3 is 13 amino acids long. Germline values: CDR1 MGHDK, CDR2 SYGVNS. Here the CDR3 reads CASSDRRDSEQFF. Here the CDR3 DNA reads TGTGCCAGCAGTGACCGCAGGGACAGTGAGCAGTTCTTC.

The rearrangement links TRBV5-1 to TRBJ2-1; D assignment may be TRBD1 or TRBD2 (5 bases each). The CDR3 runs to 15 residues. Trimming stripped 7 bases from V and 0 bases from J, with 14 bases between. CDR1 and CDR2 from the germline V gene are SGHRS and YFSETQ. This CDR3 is CASCRDPSSYNEQFF. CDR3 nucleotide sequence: TGCGCCAGCTGTCGGGACCCGAGCTCCTACAATGAGCAGTTCTTC.

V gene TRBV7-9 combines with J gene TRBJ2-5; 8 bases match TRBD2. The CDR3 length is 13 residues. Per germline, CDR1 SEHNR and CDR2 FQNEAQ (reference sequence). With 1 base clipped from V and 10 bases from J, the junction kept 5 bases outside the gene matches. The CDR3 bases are TGTGCCAGCAGCTTAGTAGCAGCGGGGGACCAGTACTTC. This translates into CASSLVAAGDQYF.

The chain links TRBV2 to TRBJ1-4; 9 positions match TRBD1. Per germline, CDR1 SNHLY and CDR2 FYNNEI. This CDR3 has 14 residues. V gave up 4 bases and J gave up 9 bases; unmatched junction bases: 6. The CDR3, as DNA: TGTGCCAGCAGTGGTCCGGGACAGGGCCAAAAACTGTTTTTT. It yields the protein CASSGPGQGQKLFF.

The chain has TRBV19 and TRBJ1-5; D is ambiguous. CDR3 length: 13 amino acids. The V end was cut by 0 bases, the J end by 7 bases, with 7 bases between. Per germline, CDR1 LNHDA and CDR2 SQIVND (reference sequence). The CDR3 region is CASSIENGQPQHF. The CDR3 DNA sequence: TGTGCCAGTAGTATAGAAAACGGACAGCCCCAGCATTTT.

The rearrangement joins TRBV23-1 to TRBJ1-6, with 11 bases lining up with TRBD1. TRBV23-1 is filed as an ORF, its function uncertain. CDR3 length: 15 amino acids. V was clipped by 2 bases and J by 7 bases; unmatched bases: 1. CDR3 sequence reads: CASSQGTGGNSPLHF. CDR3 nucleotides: TGCGCCAGCAGTCAAGGGACAGGGGGGAATTCACCCCTCCACTTT.

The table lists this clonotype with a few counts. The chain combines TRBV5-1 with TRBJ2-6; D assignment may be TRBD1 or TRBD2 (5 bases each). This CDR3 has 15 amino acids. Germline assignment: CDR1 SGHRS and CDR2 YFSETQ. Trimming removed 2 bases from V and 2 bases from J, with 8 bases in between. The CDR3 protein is CASSFGAAGANVLTF. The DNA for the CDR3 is TGCGCCAGCAGCTTCGGGGCAGCTGGGGCCAACGTCCTGACTTTC.

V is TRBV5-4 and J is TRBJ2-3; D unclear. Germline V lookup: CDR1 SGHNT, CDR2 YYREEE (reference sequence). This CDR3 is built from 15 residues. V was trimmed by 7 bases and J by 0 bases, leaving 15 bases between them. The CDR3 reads CASESKQASTDTQYF. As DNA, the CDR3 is TGTGCCAGCGAAAGCAAGCAGGCGAGCACAGATACGCAGTATTTT. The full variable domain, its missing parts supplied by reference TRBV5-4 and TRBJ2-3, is ETGVTQSPTHLIKTRGQQVTLRCSSQSGHNTVSWYQQALGQGPQFIFQYYREEENGRGNFPPRFSGLQFPNYSSELNVNALELDDSALYLCASESKQASTDTQYFGPGTRLTVL.

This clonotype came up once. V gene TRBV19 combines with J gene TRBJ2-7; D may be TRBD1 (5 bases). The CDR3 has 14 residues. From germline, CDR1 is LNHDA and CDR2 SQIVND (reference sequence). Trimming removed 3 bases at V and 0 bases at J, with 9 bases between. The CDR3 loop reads CASSIYRSSYEQYF. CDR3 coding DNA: TGTGCCAGTAGTATCTACAGGAGCTCCTACGAGCAGTACTTC.

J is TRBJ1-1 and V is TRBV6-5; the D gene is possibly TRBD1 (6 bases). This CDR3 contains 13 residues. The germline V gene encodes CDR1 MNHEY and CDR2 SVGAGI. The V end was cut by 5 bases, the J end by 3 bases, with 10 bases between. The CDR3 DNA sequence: TGTGCCAGCAGTAAGAACAGGGACACTGAAGCTTTCTTT. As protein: CASSKNRDTEAFF.